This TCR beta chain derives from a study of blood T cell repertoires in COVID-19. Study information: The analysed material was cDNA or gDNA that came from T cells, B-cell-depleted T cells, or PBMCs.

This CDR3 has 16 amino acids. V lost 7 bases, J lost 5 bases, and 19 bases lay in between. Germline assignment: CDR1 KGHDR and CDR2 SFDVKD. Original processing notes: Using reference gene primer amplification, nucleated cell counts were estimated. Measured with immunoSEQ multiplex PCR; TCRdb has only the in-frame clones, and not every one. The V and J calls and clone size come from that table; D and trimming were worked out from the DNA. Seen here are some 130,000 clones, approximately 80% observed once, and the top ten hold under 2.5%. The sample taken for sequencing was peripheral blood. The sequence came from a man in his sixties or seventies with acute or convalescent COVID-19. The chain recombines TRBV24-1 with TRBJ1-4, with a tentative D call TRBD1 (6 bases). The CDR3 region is CATSHLRGGENEKLFF. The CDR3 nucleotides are TGTGCCACCAGCCACCTTAGGGGGGGAGAGAATGAAAAACTGTTTTTT.